This T cell receptor (beta chain) is from a study of cytomegalovirus exposure and HLA in healthy donors. Sequenced by immunoSEQ multiplex PCR; TCRdb stores in-frame clones only, minus some. Among about 110,000 clones, about nine tenths were seen once, and the ten largest hold about 2%. This clone was recorded once. The target antigen is unknown. Trimming removed 0 bases from V and 0 bases from J, with 3 bases in between. Germline lookup yields CDR1 SGHRS and CDR2 YFSETQ. CDR3 length equals 13 residues. Study results and limitations: Subsequent analysis showed first-cohort TCR clusters tending to co-occur in some 120 validation repertoires. Cytomegalovirus status, reportedly, was diagnosed with high specificity and sensitivity by the classifier. In vitro assays verified that three CMV-associated chains recognized CMV antigens specifically.

This sequence originates from a young woman in good health and CMV-seropositive. The specimen sequenced was PBMCs. The chain carries TRBV5-1 and TRBJ1-2, with D unclear. The CDR3 nucleotides are TGCGCCAGCAGCTTGGCAACTAACTATGGCTACACCTTC. Residues: CASSLATNYGYTF.